Sequencing of this T cell receptor beta chain was carried out in a study of PD-L1 blockade in urothelial cancer. Turning to the study itself: At 3 weeks after treatment start (second dose) and again at 6 weeks, blood was analyzed. Findings and caveats of the study: Patients with below-median pretreatment blood clonality survived longer. Tumor-associated clones in the blood of durable-benefit patients grew more at 3 weeks.

Germline V gene data show CDR1 as SGDLS and CDR2 as YYNGEE. V lost 4 bases and J lost 7, with 11 bases in between. CDR3 length equals 13 residues. Profiling relied on immunoSEQ multiplex PCR, and the TCRdb table lists in-frame clones only, not all of them. The profile shows 24,000 or so clones, roughly 84% of them singletons. Time point in this sample: peripheral blood 6 weeks after treatment start. This clone was picked up one time. Its specificity is not known. Sample: PBMCs, taken around atezolizumab (anti-PD-L1) treatment. The genes are TRBV9 and TRBJ1-4; D uncertain. The receptor's source is a man aged 65-85 years with urothelial cancer. For the CDR3, the DNA is TGTGCCAGCAGCCCTCTGGAGGGTGAAAAACTGTTTTTT. It codes for CASSPLEGEKLFF. Full variable domain (remainder filled in from reference TRBV9 and TRBJ1-4): DSGVTQTPKHLITATGQRVTLRCSPRSGDLSVYWYQQSLDQGLQFLIQYYNGEERAKGNILERFSAQQFPDLHSELNLSSLELGDSALYFCASSPLEGEKLFFGSGTQLSVL.